Below, 22 T cell receptor beta chains from the same sample are listed, as sequenced in a study of blood T cell repertoires in COVID-19. The protocol was immunoSEQ multiplex PCR, while the TCRdb copy is restricted to in-frame clones and leaves out a portion. The table shows about 68,000 clones, with 91% occurring only once. The sample consisted of peripheral blood. These receptors were collected from a middle-aged man with COVID-19, enrolled during active disease.

The chain links TRBV28 to TRBJ1-5; weak D call: TRBD1 (5 bases). The CDR3 sequence is 15 residues long. V shed 6 bases and J shed 7 bases, with 19 bases lying between them. CDR1 and CDR2 (germline): MDHEN, SYDVKM. Written as DNA, the CDR3 is TGTGCCAGCAGGACCCCGGGGGACTTGAAGCAGCCCCAGCATTTT. Translating it yields CASRTPGDLKQPQHF. The complete variable domain, with remaining parts taken from reference TRBV28 and TRBJ1-5, reads DVKVTQSSRYLVKRTGEKVFLECVQDMDHENMFWYRQDPGLGLRLIYFSYDVKMKEKGDIPEGYSVSREKKERFSLILESASTNQTSMYLCASRTPGDLKQPQHFGDGTRLSIL.

The V and J genes are TRBV5-1 and TRBJ2-5, with a weak D call TRBD2 (6 bases). Deletions cut 3 bases from V and 5 bases from J, with 11 bases between. This CDR3 is 13 amino acids long. CDR1 SGHRS and CDR2 YFSETQ come from the germline V gene. In nucleotides, the CDR3 is TGCGCCAGCAGCTCCCAGCGGGCTGAGACCCAGTACTTC. Protein: CASSSQRAETQYF. The full variable domain, its missing parts supplied by reference TRBV5-1 and TRBJ2-5, is KAGVTQTPRYLIKTRGQQVTLSCSPISGHRSVSWYQQTPGQGLQFLFEYFSETQRNKGNFPGRFSGRQFSNSRSEMNVSTLELGDSALYLCASSSQRAETQYFGPGTRLLVL.

V usage is TRBV6-4 and J usage is TRBJ2-1, with D possibly TRBD1 on 6 matching bases. Trimming took off 2 bases at V and 5 bases at J, with 7 bases between the two ends. Germline V gene data show CDR1 as MRHNA and CDR2 as SNTAGT. The CDR3 runs to 13 residues. CDR3 sequence: CASSDQGNNEQFF. CDR3 DNA sequence: TGTGCCAGCAGTGACCAGGGGAACAATGAGCAGTTCTTC.

The chain has TRBV19 and TRBJ2-2, with TRBD2 matching over 8 bases. Germline assignment: CDR1 LNHDA and CDR2 SQIVND (reference sequence). Trimming at V came to 8 bases and at J to 4 bases, leaving 9 bases not matched to a gene. This CDR3 is built from 15 residues. In nucleotides, the CDR3 is TGTGCCAGTTTCCCCGGGACTAGTTCCACCGGGGAGCTGTTTTTT. It is translated as CASFPGTSSTGELFF. Together with reference TRBV19 and TRBJ2-2, the CDR3 gives the full variable domain: DGGITQSPKYLFRKEGQNVTLSCEQNLNHDAMYWYRQDPGQGLRLIYYSQIVNDFQKGDIAEGYSVSREKKESFPLTVTSAQKNPTAFYLCASFPGTSSTGELFFGEGSRLTVL.

The rearrangement links TRBV5-4 to TRBJ1-4; no clear D. From germline, CDR1 is SGHNT and CDR2 YYREEE (reference sequence). V lost 0 bases and J 4 bases, leaving 10 bases between the germline ends. This CDR3 spans 15 amino acids. The CDR3 coding sequence is TGTGCCAGCAGCTTGGGAGGTCGAAATAATGAAAAACTGTTTTTT. Protein product: CASSLGGRNNEKLFF.

This chain connects TRBV7-6 to TRBJ1-4; D is uncertain. CDR3 length: 16 amino acids. V lost 3 bases and J lost 3, with 14 bases in between. Germline V gene sequence: CDR1 SGHVS, CDR2 FNYEAQ. CDR3 sequence reads: CASSFGPGGSNEKLFF. CDR3 coding DNA: TGTGCCAGCAGCTTCGGACCGGGAGGTTCTAATGAAAAACTGTTTTTT.

The chain couples TRBV7-2 to TRBJ1-1; no clear D gene. The ends were cut back, 2 bases at V and 7 bases at J, with 14 bases in the middle. CDR1 and CDR2 from the germline V gene are SGHTA and FQGNSA. The CDR3 contains 14 residues. The CDR3 spells CASSLSPFSYEAFF. The CDR3 nucleotides read TGTGCCAGCAGCTTATCCCCCTTTTCTTATGAAGCTTTCTTT. Full variable domain (missing parts from reference TRBV7-2 and TRBJ1-1): GAGVSQSPSNKVTEKGKDVELRCDPISGHTALYWYRQSLGQGLEFLIYFQGNSAPDKSGLPSDRFSAERTGGSVSTLTIQRTQQEDSAVYLCASSLSPFSYEAFFGQGTRLTVV.

V usage is TRBV24-1 and J usage is TRBJ2-1; 10 bases agree with TRBD2. CDR3 length: 15 amino acids. V lost 9 bases to trimming and J lost 5 bases; unmatched junction nucleotides: 9. Per the germline V gene, CDR1 is KGHDR and CDR2 is SFDVKD. The CDR3 DNA reads as TGTGCCACCCGGCGGTCTAGCGGGGGCCACAATGAGCAGTTCTTC. Protein sequence: CATRRSSGGHNEQFF.

The table lists this clone with a count of one. The V call is TRBV19, the J call TRBJ1-1; TRBD1 might be the D (5 bases). This CDR3 is built from 15 residues. CDR1 is LNHDA, CDR2 SQIVND, per germline (reference sequence). Deletions cut 7 bases from V and 0 bases from J, with 15 bases between. The CDR3 DNA sequence: TGTGCCAGTAAACAGGCCCCACAGATGAACACTGAAGCTTTCTTT. As protein: CASKQAPQMNTEAFF.

The chain couples TRBV27 to TRBJ1-1; the match to TRBD1 covers 8 bases. CDR3 length equals 15 residues. Germline V gives CDR1 MNHEY, CDR2 SMNVEV (reference sequence). Trimming cost V 6 bases and J 5 bases; bases outside gene matches: 11. CDR3: CASSRDRTMGTEAFF. The CDR3 DNA sequence: TGTGCCAGCAGCCGGGACAGGACCATGGGTACTGAAGCTTTCTTT.

The rearrangement joins TRBV5-1 to TRBJ2-3; 7 bases line up with TRBD1. Unmatched junction bases numbered 3, after V lost 2 bases and J lost 3 bases. This CDR3 region has 14 residues. From germline, CDR1 is SGHRS and CDR2 YFSETQ. CDR3 sequence: CASSLDRATDTQYF. The CDR3 nucleotides read TGCGCCAGCAGCTTAGACAGGGCGACAGATACGCAGTATTTT.

The chain is built from TRBV2 and TRBJ2-5, with 16 bases that match TRBD2. V dropped 6 bases and J dropped 5; count of bases not matched to a gene: 9. The length of the CDR3 is 17 residues. CDR1 is SNHLY, CDR2 FYNNEI, per germline. In DNA, the CDR3 is TGTGCCAGCAGCGCGGGGACTAGCGGGGGGGCGCGGGAGACCCAGTACTTC. This codes for CASSAGTSGGARETQYF.

This chain uses TRBV6-5 with TRBJ2-7; 10 bases agree with TRBD1. The V segment lost 5 bases and the J segment 3 bases; nucleotides outside the gene matches: 4. This CDR3 region has 14 residues. From germline, CDR1 is MNHEY and CDR2 SVGAGI. The CDR3 nucleotides are TGTGCCAGCAGTCTCCGGGACAGGGGCTACGAGCAGTACTTC. Translated, it gives CASSLRDRGYEQYF.

The CDR3 region has the DNA TGTGCCAGCAGTCCCTGGACTAGCGGGGTCGATGAGCAGTTCTTC. This gives the protein CASSPWTSGVDEQFF. This chain joins TRBV7-9 and TRBJ2-1; 12 bases agree with TRBD2. J lost 8 bases, V lost 6 bases, and 8 bases had no gene match. CDR1 is SEHNR and CDR2 is FQNEAQ in the germline V gene (reference sequence). The CDR3 extends over 15 amino acids. Together with reference TRBV7-9 and TRBJ2-1, the CDR3 gives the full variable domain: DTGVSQNPRHKITKRGQNVTFRCDPISEHNRLYWYRQTLGQGPEFLTYFQNEAQLEKSRLLSDRFSAERPKGSFSTLEIQRTEQGDSAMYLCASSPWTSGVDEQFFGPGTRLTVL.

This rearrangement joins TRBV11-2 to TRBJ1-1, with 10 bases lining up with TRBD1. CDR1 and CDR2 (germline): SGHAT, FQNNGV. The CDR3 has 14 residues. V shed 3 bases and J 8 bases; nucleotides not matched to a gene: 6. As DNA, the CDR3 is TGTGCCAGCAGCTTTAGACAGGGGGCCCCCGAAGCTTTCTTT. This sequence encodes CASSFRQGAPEAFF.

The genes are TRBV6-5 and TRBJ1-5; tentatively, D is TRBD1 (6 bases). CDR1 is MNHEY and CDR2 is SVGAGI in the germline V gene. The V and J ends lost 3 bases and 5 bases respectively, with 11 bases between them. This CDR3 comprises 14 residues. CDR3 sequence reads: CASSYGGADQPQHF. The CDR3 DNA follows: TGTGCCAGCAGTTATGGGGGGGCAGATCAGCCCCAGCATTTT.

The chain links TRBV3-1 (or the pseudogene TRBV3-2) to TRBJ1-1, with TRBD1 matching 8 bases. Germline V lookup: CDR1 LGHDT, CDR2 YNNKEL (reference sequence). The CDR3 totals 15 residues. The trim removed 4 bases at V and 3 bases at J, leaving 7 bases unmatched. The CDR3 here is CASSRTGPTDTEAFF. CDR3 DNA sequence: TGTGCCAGCAGCCGGACAGGGCCCACCGACACTGAAGCTTTCTTT.

This chain uses TRBV5-1 with TRBJ2-7, with a possible D match to TRBD1 (5 bases). Germline V lookup: CDR1 SGHRS, CDR2 YFSETQ. Deletions cut 6 bases from V and 0 bases from J, with 13 bases between. The CDR3 contains 14 residues. CDR3 in DNA: TGCGCCAGCACGAGCAGGGTTAGCTCCTACGAGCAGTACTTC. Residues: CASTSRVSSYEQYF.

This clone was detected a few times. The genes are TRBV2 and TRBJ1-5; D unresolved. The CDR3 sequence is 15 residues long. The germline CDR1 and CDR2 sequences are SNHLY and FYNNEI. Trimming removed 4 bases at V and 0 bases at J, with 10 bases between. The CDR3 region is CASSGGENSNQPQHF. The CDR3 nucleotides read TGTGCCAGCAGTGGAGGTGAAAATAGCAATCAGCCCCAGCATTTT. Supplemented by reference TRBV2 and TRBJ1-5, the full variable domain reads EPEVTQTPSHQVTQMGQEVILRCVPISNHLYFYWYRQILGQKVEFLVSFYNNEISEKSEIFDDQFSVERPDGSNFTLKIRSTKLEDSAMYFCASSGGENSNQPQHFGDGTRLSIL.

The rearrangement links TRBV2 to TRBJ1-1; no definite D call. V was shortened by 4 bases and J by 0 bases, with 6 bases between the two germline ends. This CDR3 is built from 13 residues. Germline values: CDR1 SNHLY, CDR2 FYNNEI. CDR3 sequence reads: CASSARLNTEAFF. In DNA, the CDR3 is TGTGCCAGCAGTGCCCGGTTGAACACTGAAGCTTTCTTT. The full variable domain, completed using reference TRBV2 and TRBJ1-1, is EPEVTQTPSHQVTQMGQEVILRCVPISNHLYFYWYRQILGQKVEFLVSFYNNEISEKSEIFDDQFSVERPDGSNFTLKIRSTKLEDSAMYFCASSARLNTEAFFGQGTRLTVV.

As DNA, the CDR3 is TGTGCCAGCAGCTTAGGGATACAGACGGATGGCTACACCTTC. Protein product: CASSLGIQTDGYTF. J is TRBJ1-2 and V is TRBV7-9, with D hard to call. This CDR3 is built from 14 residues. Germline CDR1 and CDR2: SEHNR and FQNEAQ (reference sequence). Trimming pared 1 base from V and 6 bases from J, leaving 12 bases between.

The rearrangement joins TRBV28 to TRBJ1-4; TRBD1 matches 8 bases. Germline lookup yields CDR1 MDHEN and CDR2 SYDVKM. V lost 5 bases and J lost 3; bases outside the gene matches: 5. This CDR3 has 15 amino acids. The DNA of the CDR3 is TGTGCCAGCAGTCCCGGACAGGGATCTAATGAAAAACTGTTTTTT. It is translated as CASSPGQGSNEKLFF.